A few counts support the clone carrying this TCR beta chain. No antigen is known for it. These data come from a study of blood T cells in healthy people across ages. The second PCR ran about 6 to 11 cycles with a sample-barcoded 5' primer and J-beta primers. Researchers report that a template-switch adaptor with 12 random nucleotides tagged each cDNA molecule. Each CDR3 protein gets one entry after TCRdb re-called the 5' RACE reads with MiXCR. This table holds some 700,000 distinct CDR3 sequences, over 20% found once. Study-wide points: It was held that the diversity estimates obtained from one million T cells were underestimates. Relative to aged donors, long-lived donors carried more naive CD4+ cells and displayed higher diversity.

The source is a man in his 70s in good health. Sequenced material: blood.

The CDR3 loop is CASSQLQRPYEQYF. The CDR3 DNA reads as TGTGCCAGCAGCCAACTTCAGCGCCCTTACGAGCAGTACTTC. This rearrangement joins TRBV14 to TRBJ2-1; unclear D gene. The J call is uncertain, as TRBJ2-7 better fits the DNA end. This CDR3 contains 14 residues. Germline-derived CDR1 and CDR2 are SGHDN and FVKESK.